Included here is one T cell receptor (beta chain) sequence, with context. It lacks a known antigen. Per-base qualities were not stored, and no clone one base away is much larger. The time point label here, explained by the study, means: baseline before first vaccination. The vaccinee samples were drawn from two UK trials, COV001 and COV002, one of which was a single-blind randomized controlled phase 2/3 trial testing AZD1222 (ChAdOx1 nCoV-19) in healthy adults. For TCRbeta chain sequencing, PBMC samples from trial participants were taken at day 0 and at day 28 after the second dose. This sample is drawn from a study of T cell responses to AZD1222 COVID-19 vaccine (dated by TCRdb to the early 2020s). Some background on the complete study: AZD1222 recipients whose second dose came at about 4 weeks and those whose second dose came at about 12 weeks were combined into one group, since spike-specific TCR depth and breadth did not differ between the two schedules. TCR sequencing was performed for some 250 trial participants, of whom approximately 200 were given two doses of AZD1222 and around 25 were given two doses of MenACWY control vaccine. Trial participants were enrolled by age into subgroups of 18-55, 56-69 and 70-plus years, and around 150, 28 and 57 TCR-sequenced participants, respectively, were included in these subgroups.

The full study reports these points: The 56-69-year group was small, and its depth increase did not reach significance, likely because of low power. The whole spike protein was spanned by vaccine-associated CD4 TCRs, and dominant responses were seen in regions 160-218 and 743-854. No day 14 peak-response samples were available, so repertoires were characterized only after the peak T cell response. A significant rise in spike-specific TCR breadth and depth was observed after two AZD1222 doses relative to day 0 and relative to MenACWY recipients. Nearly half of unique spike-specific TCRs reportedly recognized epitopes outside regions mutated in the B.1.351 and B.1.1.7 variants. Only a handful of AZD1222 recipients were SARS-CoV-2 seropositive at baseline, limiting conclusions about previously exposed vaccinees. Participants were mostly white British and included more females than males, and it was suggested by the authors that clonal diversity may have been underestimated.

The CDR3 regions of human TCRbeta chains were analyzed by immunosequencing. The authors' pipeline ran thus. Repertoire TCRs were checked for matches against a reference library of SARS-CoV-2-specific TCRs that had been generated using the MIRA antigen-specificity platform. Breadth was defined as the fraction of unique TCRs that were SARS-CoV-2-associated, and depth was defined as the fraction of total T cells that were SARS-CoV-2-associated. Each spike-specific TCR was assigned to its reactive spike region and to a CD4 or CD8 class using the MIRA data. Log10-transformed breadth and depth values were compared by one-way ANOVA with Sidak's multiple comparisons tests. The table comes from immuneACCESS by way of TCRdb, which keeps in-frame sequences with V and J called. Part of the clones is missing from these tables; in studies checked, under half for an unresolved V gene and the rest for unknown reasons. Clone size and the V and J calls come from that table; the DNA yielded D and trimming. Present in this sample are roughly 200,000 clones, 70% to 90% of which were seen just once. In total, the top ten clones hold over 6% of the sample.

The clonotype originates from an adult in good health. The material sequenced was peripheral blood, taken on day 0 of AZD1222 vaccination.

The CDR3 region: CAWKSTINYGYTF. The nucleotide sequence reads TGTGCCTGGAAAAGCACCATTAACTATGGCTACACCTTC. The rearrangement combines TRBV30 with TRBJ1-2, with no reliable assignment of the D segment. According to the germline V gene (reference sequence), CDR1 reads GTSNPN and CDR2 reads SVGIG. Including cysteine and phenylalanine, the CDR3 has 13 amino acids. The only DNA kept is the CDR3, 39 bases in frame from the first base. The V end loses 4 bases and the J end loses 1 base, and a stretch of 10 bases separates them.